This paragraph reports one T cell receptor beta chain. Its specificity is unknown. This sample stems from a study of cytomegalovirus exposure and HLA in healthy donors. Study-wide results and caveats: A missense DCLRE1C variant was associated with V- and J-gene trimming of TCR beta chains in a later analysis, and an independent cohort replicated the association. Researchers counted 180 or so TCR beta chains as cytomegalovirus-associated.

Germline V gene data show CDR1 as SQVTM and CDR2 as ANQGSEA. V dropped 0 bases and J dropped 2; count of bases not matched to a gene: 1. The CDR3 runs to 13 residues. The PCR made use of 60 Vbeta and 13 Jbeta primers. The data were produced by immunoSEQ multiplex PCR, yet TCRdb's version contains in-frame clones alone and is incomplete. The sample lists 140,000 to 150,000 clones, 75% to 80% occurring once. The chain has TRBV29-1 and TRBJ2-7, with 7 nucleotides matching TRBD2. The source of this sequence is a woman in her 30s in good health and CMV-seronegative. The sequenced material came from PBMCs. The CDR3 protein is CSVEEGGAYEQYF. CDR3 DNA: TGCAGCGTTGAAGAGGGGGGGGCCTACGAGCAGTACTTC.